The rows below give T cell receptor beta chains drawn from one sample of a study of T cell repertoires in aging, cancer and after chemotherapy. Each CDR3 protein is one row after TCRdb ran MiXCR on the multiplex PCR reads. The sample contains 6,000 to 8,500 distinct CDR3 sequences, about 32% of which appear only once. Sequenced material: blood. These receptors were taken from a human donor with a blood cancer. Each CDR3 is given with its conserved first and last residue. The D gene is left open where the match is weak. Size tells how often a clone was seen (once, few, many) or the class of an expanded clone, and some rows leave it out.

V	D	J	size	CDR3	DNA
TRBV12-3/TRBV12-4	.	TRBJ2-7	few	CASSLGGSYEQYF	TGTGCCAGCAGTTTAGGTGGGAGCTACGAGCAGTACTTC
TRBV6-1	TRBD1	TRBJ2-7	.	CASTPGTGGYEQYF	TGTGCCAGCACCCCCGGGACAGGGGGCTACGAGCAGTACTTC
TRBV20-1	.	TRBJ2-7	few	CSAIERDGEQYF	TGCAGTGCCATAGAGAGGGACGGAGAGCAGTACTTC
TRBV6-5	TRBD1	TRBJ1-1	.	CVSSYAVEGQRNTEAFF	TGTGTCAGCAGTTACGCCGTTGAGGGACAGAGGAACACTGAAGCTTTCTTT
TRBV27	.	TRBJ2-5	medium-sized	CASGKETQYF	TGTGCCAGCGGAAAAGAGACCCAGTACTTC
TRBV11-1	TRBD1	TRBJ2-2	.	CASSLGQGKITGELFF	TGTGCCAGCAGCTTGGGACAGGGGAAGATTACCGGGGAGCTGTTTTTT
TRBV5-1	TRBD2	TRBJ2-5	.	CASSLGASGGTQETQYF	TGCGCCAGCAGCTTGGGGGCTAGCGGGGGGACCCAAGAGACCCAGTACTTC
TRBV18	TRBD1	TRBJ2-1	few	CASSPPRGTGNSYNEQFF	TGTGCCAGCTCACCACCGAGAGGGACAGGGAACTCCTACAATGAGCAGTTCTTC
TRBV5-5	.	TRBJ2-1	.	CASSLVGGSYNEQFF	TGCGCCAGCAGCTTGGTCGGGGGCTCCTACAATGAGCAGTTCTTC
TRBV11-3	TRBD2	TRBJ2-3	.	CASSKIPRRGDTDTQYF	TGTGCCAGCAGCAAAATCCCTAGACGGGGGGACACAGATACGCAGTATTTT
TRBV7-2	TRBD1	TRBJ1-2	.	CASSFGQGASGGYTF	TGTGCCAGCAGCTTCGGACAGGGGGCTTCAGGCGGCTACACCTTC
TRBV5-1	TRBD1	TRBJ2-2	.	CASSLATGFQSTGELFF	TGCGCCAGCAGCTTGGCGACAGGGTTTCAGAGCACCGGGGAGCTGTTTTTT
TRBV19	TRBD2	TRBJ2-1	.	CASRSASGGAVEQFF	TGTGCCAGTAGATCAGCTAGCGGGGGGGCCGTTGAGCAGTTCTTC
TRBV5-1	TRBD2	TRBJ2-2	.	CASSSAGTSGGAIPGELFF	TGCGCCAGCAGCTCCGCCGGGACTAGCGGGGGGGCGATTCCCGGGGAGCTGTTTTTT
TRBV19	.	TRBJ1-2	medium-sized	CASSIVGGYGYTF	TGTGCCAGTAGTATAGTTGGGGGGTATGGCTACACCTTC
TRBV18	TRBD1	TRBJ1-2	few	CASSENRDSNRYGYTF	TGTGCCAGCTCAGAGAACCGGGACAGCAATCGATATGGCTACACCTTC
TRBV6-5	.	TRBJ2-5	.	CAISVSRQETQYF	TGTGCCATCAGTGTAAGCAGACAAGAGACCCAGTACTTC
TRBV19	TRBD1	TRBJ1-4	medium-sized	CASSPQGGTEKLFF	TGTGCCAGTAGTCCACAGGGGGGCACGGAAAAACTGTTTTTT
TRBV18	TRBD1	TRBJ1-6	few	CASSPQGARGSPLHF	TGTGCCAGCTCACCACAGGGGGCACGAGGTTCACCCCTCCACTTT
TRBV11-3	.	TRBJ2-3	.	CASSPGTLTDTQYF	TGTGCCAGCAGCCCCGGGACTCTCACAGATACGCAGTATTTT
TRBV6-4	.	TRBJ2-7	few	CASSAETGSYEQYF	TGTGCCAGCAGTGCGGAGACAGGATCCTACGAGCAGTACTTC
TRBV12-3/TRBV12-4	.	TRBJ2-3	.	CASSLGLLPDTQYF	TGTGCCAGCAGCCTAGGGCTCCTCCCGGATACGCAGTATTTT
TRBV11-3	TRBD1	TRBJ2-7	medium-sized	CASSMGTGLGEQYF	TGTGCCAGCAGCATGGGGACAGGGTTAGGCGAGCAGTACTTC
TRBV5-1	TRBD1	TRBJ1-4	.	CASSLGDSGSEKLFF	TGCGCCAGCAGCTTGGGGGACAGCGGGTCTGAAAAACTGTTTTTT
TRBV5-4	TRBD1	TRBJ1-1	.	CASSPGQGRNTEAFF	TGTGCCAGCAGCCCGGGACAGGGGCGGAACACTGAAGCTTTCTTT
TRBV13	.	TRBJ2-3	medium-sized	CASSLEGLALDTQYF	TGTGCCAGCAGCTTAGAGGGTCTAGCGTTGGATACGCAGTATTTT
TRBV11-3	.	TRBJ1-1	few	CASSRPGTRNTEAFF	TGTGCCAGCAGCCGTCCCGGGACACGGAACACTGAAGCTTTCTTT
TRBV6-1	TRBD1	TRBJ1-5	once	CASSYPSDRVRDGQPQHF	TGTGCCAGCAGTTACCCTTCGGACAGGGTACGAGATGGACAGCCCCAGCATTTT
TRBV18	TRBD1	TRBJ2-1	.	CASSPTGTGAYNEQFF	TGTGCCAGCTCACCGACGGGGACAGGGGCCTACAATGAGCAGTTCTTC
TRBV19	.	TRBJ2-2	medium-sized	CASTPGPQTGELFF	TGTGCCAGTACTCCGGGACCCCAAACCGGGGAGCTGTTTTTT
TRBV29-1	.	TRBJ2-7	medium-sized	CSVAQGYYEQYF	TGCAGCGTTGCACAGGGATACTACGAGCAGTACTTC
TRBV19	.	TRBJ1-5	medium-sized	CASSIGGHGQPQHF	TGTGCCAGTAGTATCGGCGGCCACGGTCAGCCCCAGCATTTT
TRBV5-6	.	TRBJ1-3	.	CASSLGQTGNTIYF	TGTGCCAGCAGCTTGGGACAGACTGGAAACACCATATATTTT
TRBV12-3/TRBV12-4	.	TRBJ2-5	medium-sized	CASSFRGGETQYF	TGTGCCAGCAGTTTTAGGGGCGGAGAGACCCAGTACTTC
TRBV12-3/TRBV12-4	.	TRBJ2-7	.	CASSLASVRLYEQYF	TGTGCCAGCAGTTTGGCTAGTGTACGTCTCTACGAGCAGTACTTC
TRBV6-2/TRBV6-3	.	TRBJ1-5	.	CASSYSGEGNQPQHF	TGTGCCAGCAGTTACTCCGGGGAGGGTAATCAGCCCCAGCATTTT
TRBV11-3	.	TRBJ2-5	large	CASSPDTGPETQYF	TGTGCCAGCAGCCCGGATACGGGACCGGAGACCCAGTACTTC
TRBV6-1	.	TRBJ2-2	few	CASSEGGQNTGELFF	TGTGCCAGCAGTGAAGGAGGGCAAAACACCGGGGAGCTGTTTTTT
TRBV7-9	.	TRBJ1-2	few	CASSLASSSLGGYTF	TGTGCCAGCAGCTTAGCAAGCAGTTCCCTGGGAGGCTACACCTTC
TRBV5-1	.	TRBJ2-3	.	CASSLANPSTDTQYF	TGCGCCAGCAGCTTGGCCAATCCTAGCACAGATACGCAGTATTTT
TRBV5-6	.	TRBJ1-6	.	CASSLEQSNSPLHF	TGCGCCAGCAGCTTGGAACAGTCCAATTCACCCCTCCACTTT
TRBV7-9	.	TRBJ1-1	.	CASSLERPQRRTEAFF	TGTGCCAGCAGCTTAGAACGTCCCCAAAGAAGGACTGAAGCTTTCTTT
TRBV19	TRBD1	TRBJ2-7	medium-sized	CASSPPGQYYEQYF	TGTGCCAGTAGTCCTCCGGGACAGTACTACGAGCAGTACTTC
TRBV12-3/TRBV12-4	.	TRBJ1-2	few	CASSLGQTAGYTF	TGTGCCAGCAGTTTAGGCCAGACAGCTGGCTACACCTTC
TRBV18	TRBD1	TRBJ1-2	.	CASSPRQGEGYTF	TGTGCCAGCTCACCAAGACAGGGGGAGGGCTACACCTTC